A single sample gave rise to the 21 T cell receptor beta chains below, sequenced in a study of T-cell memory formation after mild COVID-19. TCRdb independently ran MiXCR on the 5' RACE reads; one entry per CDR3 protein. The table has 250,000 or so distinct CDR3 sequences, roughly 18% seen once. The material sequenced was PBMCs or a T cell subset sorted from them (not recorded which). These receptors originate from a man between 18 and 29 years old who had mild COVID-19 (a few samples of this study predate the infection). Cell type and time point are not known.

This clonotype was seen repeatedly, ten times or more. V usage is TRBV9 and J usage is TRBJ1-5; perhaps TRBD1 as D (5 bases). The V and J ends lost 4 bases and 2 bases respectively, with 19 bases between them. From germline, CDR1 is SGDLS and CDR2 YYNGEE. This CDR3 region has 17 residues. CDR3 protein: CASSQWGRGPGNQPQHF. The DNA for the CDR3 is TGTGCCAGCAGCCAGTGGGGGAGAGGTCCCGGCAATCAGCCCCAGCATTTT.

This clonotype appeared a few times. The chain links TRBV7-6 to TRBJ2-3; a weak D match, TRBD2 (5 bases). Trimming stripped 4 bases from V and 5 bases from J, with 10 bases between. CDR1 SGHVS and CDR2 FNYEAQ come from the germline V gene. This CDR3 region has 13 residues. Written as DNA, the CDR3 is TGTGCCAGCAGCTCTAGCCGGGGAGATACGCAGTATTTT. This gives the protein CASSSSRGDTQYF.

The J gene is TRBJ2-3, the V gene TRBV7-2; TRBD1 aligns across 9 bases. The CDR3 loop spans 16 amino acids. In germline, CDR1 is SGHTA, CDR2 FQGNSA. With 5 bases clipped from V and 4 bases from J, the junction kept 10 bases outside the gene matches. CDR3: CASSPHRGQIADTQYF. CDR3 bases: TGTGCCAGCAGCCCCCACAGGGGGCAAATTGCAGATACGCAGTATTTT.

In this sample, this clonotype turned up once. The rearrangement links TRBV6-4 to TRBJ1-2; 7 bases are a match to TRBD1. Germline CDR1 MRHNA, CDR2 SNTAGT. V dropped 2 bases and J dropped 4; count of bases not matched to a gene: 16. The CDR3 sequence is 18 residues long. The CDR3 reads CASSDAPRQGHKSYGYTF. CDR3 bases: TGTGCCAGCAGTGACGCCCCCCGACAGGGCCACAAAAGCTATGGCTACACCTTC.

This clonotype showed up just a few times. This chain joins TRBV10-3 and TRBJ2-1; D perhaps matches TRBD2 (5 bases). The CDR3 extends over 12 amino acids. The V gene's germline CDR1 is ENHRY and CDR2 SYGVKD. V lost 4 bases, J lost 4 bases, and 5 bases lay in between. The CDR3 DNA reads as TGTGCCATCAGTGCGGGGTACAATGAGCAGTTCTTC. Protein product: CAISAGYNEQFF.

This clonotype was found a few times. The genes are TRBV12-3 or TRBV12-4 and TRBJ1-2; possibly TRBD1 for D (6 bases). The V and J ends lost 2 bases and 8 bases respectively, with 15 bases between them. The length of the CDR3 is 14 residues. Here the CDR3 reads CASSLRGASPGYTF. CDR3 DNA sequence: TGTGCCAGCAGTTTAAGGGGGGCTTCCCCGGGCTACACCTTC.

This clonotype came up many times. The gene calls are TRBV5-1 and TRBJ1-5, with D unclear. Germline V CDR1 and CDR2: SGHRS, YFSETQ. CDR3 length: 15 amino acids. V lost 0 bases, J lost 5 bases, and 12 bases lay in between. This CDR3 reads CASSLEGRSDQPQHF. The CDR3 nucleotides are TGCGCCAGCAGCTTGGAAGGACGCAGCGATCAGCCCCAGCATTTT.

This clonotype was detected only a few times. The chain combines TRBV6-2 or TRBV6-3 with TRBJ2-5, with a possible D match to TRBD1 (5 bases). Trimming stripped 5 bases from V and 3 bases from J, with 13 bases between. Germline CDR1 reads MNHEY; CDR2 reads SVGEGT. The CDR3 sequence is 14 residues long. In DNA, the CDR3 is TGTGCCAGCAGTCCCTTTACAGGTGAAGAGACCCAGTACTTC. This codes for CASSPFTGEETQYF.

V gene TRBV11-2 combines with J gene TRBJ2-7; D may be TRBD1 (5 bases). This CDR3 is built from 13 residues. CDR1 is SGHAT and CDR2 is FQNNGV in the germline V gene. Trimming pared 5 bases from V and 4 bases from J, leaving 12 bases between. The chain's CDR3 is CASSPRQSYEQYF. CDR3 coding DNA: TGTGCCAGCAGCCCACGACAGAGTTACGAGCAGTACTTC.

The chain joins TRBV20-1 to TRBJ2-7; possibly TRBD2 for D (6 bases). Germline lookup yields CDR1 DFQATT and CDR2 SNEGSKA (reference sequence). The CDR3 covers 13 residues. V was cut by 5 bases and J by 1 base, with 12 bases left in between. The CDR3 coding sequence is TGCAGTGCTTTTGATGGGAGGTCCTACGAGCAGTACGTC. The encoded protein is CSAFDGRSYEQYV.

This clonotype occurred a few times. The V gene is TRBV12-5, the J gene TRBJ1-1; TRBD1 might be the D (6 bases). Looked up from germline, CDR1 is LGHNT and CDR2 is FRNRAP. V lost 9 bases and J 4 bases, leaving 21 bases between the germline ends. This CDR3 spans 15 amino acids. The CDR3 here is CASHNHRVRGTEAFF. CDR3 coding DNA: TGTGCTAGCCACAACCACAGGGTAAGAGGCACTGAAGCTTTCTTT. Full variable domain (outside the CDR3, taken from reference TRBV12-5 and TRBJ1-1): DARVTQTPRHKVTEMGQEVTMRCQPILGHNTVFWYRQTMMQGLELLAYFRNRAPLDDSGMPKDRFSAEMPDATLATLKIQPSEPRDSAVYFCASHNHRVRGTEAFFGQGTRLTVV.

This sequence joins TRBV6-5 and TRBJ1-6; D remains ambiguous. This CDR3 is built from 13 residues. The V gene's germline CDR1 is MNHEY and CDR2 SVGAGI. V was clipped by 2 bases and J by 13 bases, with 12 bases between them. CDR3 in amino acids: CASSYGGPGPLHF. Here the CDR3 DNA reads TGTGCCAGCAGTTACGGAGGGCCCGGGCCCCTCCACTTT.

This clonotype turned up a few times. The CDR3 is CASSLIRGYAAEAFF. CDR3 DNA: TGCGCCAGCAGCCTTATAAGGGGGTACGCGGCTGAAGCTTTCTTT. The chain links TRBV4-1 to TRBJ1-1; weak D call: TRBD1 (6 bases). V was pared by 4 bases and J by 6 bases, with 18 bases between. The germline CDR1 and CDR2 sequences are MGHRA and YSYEKL. This CDR3 has 15 amino acids.

In this sample, this clonotype turned up a few times. The chain has TRBV15 and TRBJ2-2; TRBD1 is a possible D gene (6 bases). The CDR3 totals 15 residues. Germline values: CDR1 LNHNV, CDR2 YYDKDF (reference sequence). Trimming pared 1 base from V and 0 bases from J, leaving 6 bases between. The CDR3, as DNA: TGTGCCACCAGCAGAGGACAGGCGAACACCGGGGAGCTGTTTTTT. Protein product: CATSRGQANTGELFF.

The V gene is TRBV30, the J gene TRBJ1-1; no clear D. Per germline, CDR1 GTSNPN and CDR2 SVGIG (reference sequence). The CDR3 runs 12 residues. V was clipped by 8 bases and J by 5 bases, with 15 bases between them. The DNA of the CDR3 is TGTGCCCTGGTGGGTAGTGGGACTGAAGCTTTCTTT. As protein: CALVGSGTEAFF.

The chain carries TRBV19 and TRBJ1-1; the D is unclear. The germline V and J ends were trimmed by 4 bases and 1 base, with 10 bases remaining between them. Germline loops: CDR1 LNHDA, CDR2 SQIVND (reference sequence). This CDR3 spans 14 amino acids. This chain's CDR3 is CASSNVQRNTEAFF. The CDR3 DNA follows: TGTGCCAGTAGTAACGTTCAGAGGAACACTGAAGCTTTCTTT.

The V and J genes are TRBV7-9 and TRBJ2-5; 12 bases map to TRBD1. CDR3 length equals 16 residues. V trimming: 4 bases; J trimming: 3 bases; junction bases outside the gene matches: 6. The germline V gene has CDR1 SEHNR and CDR2 FQNEAQ (reference sequence). CDR3 sequence (DNA): TGTGCCAGCAGCTCCCCGGGACAGGGGGCTGAAGAGACCCAGTACTTC. Its protein is CASSSPGQGAEETQYF.

The V gene is TRBV7-3, the J gene TRBJ1-2, with TRBD1 matching over 9 bases. Looked up from germline, CDR1 is SGHTA and CDR2 is FQGTGA. V lost 3 bases to trimming and J lost 3 bases; unmatched junction nucleotides: 5. The CDR3 runs 15 residues. The DNA for the CDR3 is TGTGCCAGCAGCTTGACAGGGGGAGCCTACTATGGCTACACCTTC. The encoded protein is CASSLTGGAYYGYTF.

Many counts were recorded for this clonotype. V and J are TRBV7-6 and TRBJ2-2; no clear D gene. CDR1 is SGHVS and CDR2 is FNYEAQ in the germline V gene. CDR3 length: 12 residues. V lost 2 bases, J lost 6 bases, and 4 bases lay in between. The CDR3 region has the DNA TGTGCCAGCAGCTTATTGTCCGGGGAGCTGTTTTTT. It yields the protein CASSLLSGELFF.

The V and J genes are TRBV7-9 and TRBJ1-1, with D unresolved. Trimming shortened V by 2 bases and J by 3 bases, and 22 bases separated the two germline ends. The CDR3 extends over 18 amino acids. Germline CDR1 is SEHNR and CDR2 is FQNEAQ (reference sequence). CDR3 nucleotides: TGTGCCAGCAGCTTAAAGATTCGGTGGGCAGAAAAGTACACTGAAGCTTTCTTT. Residues: CASSLKIRWAEKYTEAFF.

This clonotype was seen ten or more times. V is TRBV28 and J is TRBJ1-2; 10 bases map to TRBD1. CDR1 is MDHEN and CDR2 is SYDVKM in the germline V gene. V lost 3 bases and J lost 9; bases outside the gene matches: 7. The CDR3 covers 14 residues. Written as DNA, the CDR3 is TGTGCCAGCAGTTTGAGGACAGGGGGGCCGAGCTACACCTTC. Its protein product is CASSLRTGGPSYTF.